This T cell receptor beta chain stems from a study of T cell repertoires in cytomegalovirus infection. Trimming removed 4 bases at V and 1 base at J, with 14 bases between. The CDR3 consists of 16 residues. One entry per CDR3 protein, called by TCRdb with MiXCR from the reads. This table has more than 500,000 distinct CDR3 sequences, approximately 16% appearing once. This clonotype was seen at least ten times. This chain uses TRBV12-3 or TRBV12-4 with TRBJ2-1; D possibly uses TRBD1 or TRBD2 (6 bases each). Material: CD8+ T cells from PBMCs. The TCR originated in a human donor in good health (CMV status not recorded). Some clones in this sample may be carry-over from other donors' samples. CDR3 nucleotides: TGTGCCAGCAGTTCAATATCGGGGGCTTCCTACAATGAGCAGTTCTTC. Translated: CASSSISGASYNEQFF.